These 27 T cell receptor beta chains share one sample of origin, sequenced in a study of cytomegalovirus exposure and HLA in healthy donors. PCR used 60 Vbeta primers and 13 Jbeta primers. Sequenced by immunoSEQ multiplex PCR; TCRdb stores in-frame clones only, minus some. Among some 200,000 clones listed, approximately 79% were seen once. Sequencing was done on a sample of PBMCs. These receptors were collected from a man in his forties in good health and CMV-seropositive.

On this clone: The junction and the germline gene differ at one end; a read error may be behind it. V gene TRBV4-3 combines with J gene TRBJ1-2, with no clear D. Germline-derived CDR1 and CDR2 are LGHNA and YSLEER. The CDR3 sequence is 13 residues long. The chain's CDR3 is CASSQESQAGYTF. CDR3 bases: TGCGCCAGCAGTCAAGAATCCCAGGCGGGCTACACCTTC.

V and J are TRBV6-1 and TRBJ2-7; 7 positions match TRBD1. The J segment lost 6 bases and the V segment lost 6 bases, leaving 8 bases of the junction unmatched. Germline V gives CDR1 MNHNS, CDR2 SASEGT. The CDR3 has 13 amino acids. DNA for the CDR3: TGTGCCAGCAGGGGACCGGGACAGCCCGAGCAGTACTTC. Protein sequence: CASRGPGQPEQYF.

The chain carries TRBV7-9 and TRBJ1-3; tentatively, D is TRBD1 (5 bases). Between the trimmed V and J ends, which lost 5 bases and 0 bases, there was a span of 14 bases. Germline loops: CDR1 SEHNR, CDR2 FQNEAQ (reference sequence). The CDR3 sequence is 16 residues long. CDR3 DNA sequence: TGTGCCAGCAGCCTCAAGGCGGGGGTCTCTGGAAACACCATATATTTT. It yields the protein CASSLKAGVSGNTIYF.

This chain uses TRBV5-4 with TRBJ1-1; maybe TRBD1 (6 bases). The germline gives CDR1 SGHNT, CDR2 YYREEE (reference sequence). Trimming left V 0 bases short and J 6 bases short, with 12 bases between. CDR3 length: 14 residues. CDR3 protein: CASSLGQGYAEAFF. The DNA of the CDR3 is TGTGCCAGCAGCTTGGGGCAGGGGTACGCTGAAGCTTTCTTT.

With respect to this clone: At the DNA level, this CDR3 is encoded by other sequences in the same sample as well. CDR3 DNA: TGTGCCAGCAGTTTCAGAGGGTACACTGAAGCTTTCTTT. It yields the protein CASSFRGYTEAFF. The chain combines TRBV27 with TRBJ1-1; D uncertain. The V end was cut by 3 bases, the J end by 3 bases, with 8 bases between. The CDR3 runs to 13 residues. Per the germline V gene, CDR1 is MNHEY and CDR2 is SMNVEV (reference sequence).

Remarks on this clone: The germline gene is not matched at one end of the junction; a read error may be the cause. Here the CDR3 DNA reads TGCGCCGGCAGGTGGGGGGACACCGGGGAGCTGTTTTTT. Its protein product is CAGRWGDTGELFF. The chain employs TRBV10-2 and TRBJ2-2; D is possibly TRBD2 (6 bases). In germline, CDR1 is WSHSY, CDR2 SAAADI. This CDR3 spans 13 amino acids.

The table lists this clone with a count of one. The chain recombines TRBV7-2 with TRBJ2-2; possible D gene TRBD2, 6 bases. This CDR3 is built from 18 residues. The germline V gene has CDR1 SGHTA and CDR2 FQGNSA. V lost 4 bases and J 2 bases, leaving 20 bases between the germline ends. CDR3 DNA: TGTGCCAGCAGCTCCGGCTGGGGGGAGCCGACTAACACCGGGGAGCTGTTTTTT. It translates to CASSSGWGEPTNTGELFF.

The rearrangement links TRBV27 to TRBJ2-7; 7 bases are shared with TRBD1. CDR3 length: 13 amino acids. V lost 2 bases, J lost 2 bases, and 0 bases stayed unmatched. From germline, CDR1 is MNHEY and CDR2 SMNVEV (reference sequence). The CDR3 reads CASSLGTAYEQYF. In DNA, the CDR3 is TGTGCCAGCAGTTTAGGGACAGCCTACGAGCAGTACTTC.

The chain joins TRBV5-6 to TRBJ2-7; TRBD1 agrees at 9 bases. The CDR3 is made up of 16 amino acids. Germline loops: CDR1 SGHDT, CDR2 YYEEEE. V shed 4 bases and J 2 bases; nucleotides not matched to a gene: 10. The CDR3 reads CASSPPRQGGPYEQYF. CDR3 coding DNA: TGTGCCAGCAGCCCCCCCAGACAGGGGGGACCCTACGAGCAGTACTTC.

CDR3 protein: CASSYRSLADETQYF. CDR3 sequence (DNA): TGTGCCAGCAGTTACCGGTCTCTAGCGGACGAGACCCAGTACTTC. The chain couples TRBV6-5 to TRBJ2-5; TRBD2 aligns across 7 bases. The CDR3 is 15 amino acids. CDR1 and CDR2 from the germline V gene are MNHEY and SVGAGI. V shed 2 bases, J shed 5 bases, and the junction held 8 bases outside the gene matches.

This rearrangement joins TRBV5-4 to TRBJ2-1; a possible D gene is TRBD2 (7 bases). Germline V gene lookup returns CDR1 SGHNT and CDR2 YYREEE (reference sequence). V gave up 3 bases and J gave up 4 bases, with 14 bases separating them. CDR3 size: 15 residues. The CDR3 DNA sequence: TGTGCCAGCAGCTCCGGGGGGCCGGGTTACAATGAGCAGTTCTTC. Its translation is CASSSGGPGYNEQFF.

DNA of the CDR3: TGTGCCAGCAGCTGGACAGGATACAATGAGCAGTTCTTC. This sequence encodes CASSWTGYNEQFF. This rearrangement joins TRBV2 to TRBJ2-1, with TRBD1 identical over 7 bases. Germline V gene data show CDR1 as SNHLY and CDR2 as FYNNEI. The CDR3 spans 13 residues. V shed 6 bases, J shed 4 bases, and the junction held 3 bases outside the gene matches.

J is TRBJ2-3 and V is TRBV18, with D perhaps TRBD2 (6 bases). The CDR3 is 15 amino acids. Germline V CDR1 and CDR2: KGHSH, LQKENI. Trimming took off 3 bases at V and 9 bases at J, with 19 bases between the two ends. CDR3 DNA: TGTGCCAGCTCACCCCCCTCTCGCGGGGATGGGACGCAGTATTTT. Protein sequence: CASSPPSRGDGTQYF.

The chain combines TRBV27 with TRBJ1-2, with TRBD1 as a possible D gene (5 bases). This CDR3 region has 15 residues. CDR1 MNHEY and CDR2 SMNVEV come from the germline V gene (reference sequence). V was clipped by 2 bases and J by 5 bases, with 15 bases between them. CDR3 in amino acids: CASSLEWGTGYGYTF. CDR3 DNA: TGTGCCAGCAGTTTAGAGTGGGGTACAGGATATGGCTACACCTTC.

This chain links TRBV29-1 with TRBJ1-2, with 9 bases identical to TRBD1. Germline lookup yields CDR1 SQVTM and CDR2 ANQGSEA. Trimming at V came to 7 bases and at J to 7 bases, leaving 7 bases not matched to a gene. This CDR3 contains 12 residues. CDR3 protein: CSAPTGGGGYTF. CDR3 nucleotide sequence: TGCAGCGCCCCGACAGGGGGTGGTGGCTACACCTTC.

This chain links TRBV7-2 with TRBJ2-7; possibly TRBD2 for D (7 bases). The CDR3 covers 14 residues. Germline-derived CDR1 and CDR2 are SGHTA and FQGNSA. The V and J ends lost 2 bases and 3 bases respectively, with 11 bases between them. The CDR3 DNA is TGTGCCAGCAGCTTACTCGGGGGGCACTACGAGCAGTACTTC. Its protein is CASSLLGGHYEQYF. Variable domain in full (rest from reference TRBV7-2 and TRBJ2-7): GAGVSQSPSNKVTEKGKDVELRCDPISGHTALYWYRQSLGQGLEFLIYFQGNSAPDKSGLPSDRFSAERTGGSVSTLTIQRTQQEDSAVYLCASSLLGGHYEQYFGPGTRLTVT.

In nucleotides, the CDR3 is TGTGCCAGCAGCTCCGACGGACAAGACTACGAGCAGTACTTC. As protein: CASSSDGQDYEQYF. The rearrangement uses TRBV7-9 and TRBJ2-7, with D perhaps matching TRBD1 (5 bases). CDR3 length equals 14 residues. CDR1 and CDR2 from the germline V gene are SEHNR and FQNEAQ (reference sequence). V lost 4 bases and J lost 3, with 13 bases in between.

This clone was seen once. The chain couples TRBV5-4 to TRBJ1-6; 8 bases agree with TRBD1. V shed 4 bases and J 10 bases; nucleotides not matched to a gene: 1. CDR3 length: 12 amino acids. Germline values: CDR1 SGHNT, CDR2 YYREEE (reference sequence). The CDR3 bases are TGTGCCAGCAGCGGACAGGGCTCACCCCTCCACTTT. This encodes CASSGQGSPLHF.

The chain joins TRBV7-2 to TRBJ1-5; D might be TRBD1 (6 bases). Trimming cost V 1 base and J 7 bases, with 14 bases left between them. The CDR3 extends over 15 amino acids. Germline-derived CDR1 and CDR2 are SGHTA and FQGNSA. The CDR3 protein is CASSLVGRGEQPQHF. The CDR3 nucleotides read TGTGCCAGCAGCTTAGTTGGCAGGGGTGAACAGCCCCAGCATTTT.

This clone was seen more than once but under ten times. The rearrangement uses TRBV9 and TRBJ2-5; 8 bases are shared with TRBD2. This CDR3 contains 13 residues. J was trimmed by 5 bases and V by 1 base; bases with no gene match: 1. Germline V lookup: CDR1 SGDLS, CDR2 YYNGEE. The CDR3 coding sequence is TGTGCCAGCAGCGTACGGGGGGGGGAGACCCAGTACTTC. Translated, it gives CASSVRGGETQYF. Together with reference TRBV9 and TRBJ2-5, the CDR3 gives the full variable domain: DSGVTQTPKHLITATGQRVTLRCSPRSGDLSVYWYQQSLDQGLQFLIQYYNGEERAKGNILERFSAQQFPDLHSELNLSSLELGDSALYFCASSVRGGETQYFGPGTRLLVL.

CDR3 loop: CASSPPGLVSYEQYF. DNA of the CDR3: TGTGCCAGCTCACCACCGGGACTGGTCTCCTACGAGCAGTACTTC. V usage is TRBV18 and J usage is TRBJ2-7, with D possibly being TRBD2 (6 bases). CDR1 is KGHSH, CDR2 LQKENI, per germline. V dropped 0 bases and J dropped 0 bases, with 9 bases sitting between them. The CDR3 has 15 residues.

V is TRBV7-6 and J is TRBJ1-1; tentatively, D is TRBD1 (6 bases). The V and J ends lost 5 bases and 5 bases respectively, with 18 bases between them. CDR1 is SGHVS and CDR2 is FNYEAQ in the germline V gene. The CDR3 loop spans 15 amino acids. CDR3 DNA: TGTGCCAGCAGCCTAGTAGGGGGGGCGAGGACTGAAGCTTTCTTT. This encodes CASSLVGGARTEAFF. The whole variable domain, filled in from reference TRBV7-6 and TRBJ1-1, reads GAGVSQSPRYKVTKRGQDVALRCDPISGHVSLYWYRQALGQGPEFLTYFNYEAQQDKSGLPNDRFSAERPEGSISTLTIQRTEQRDSAMYRCASSLVGGARTEAFFGQGTRLTVV.

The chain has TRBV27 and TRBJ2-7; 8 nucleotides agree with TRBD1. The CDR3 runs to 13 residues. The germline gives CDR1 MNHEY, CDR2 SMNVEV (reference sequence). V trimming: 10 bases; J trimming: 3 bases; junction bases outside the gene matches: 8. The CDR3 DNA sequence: TGTGCCACGGGGGACAGGCAAAGCTACGAGCAGTACTTC. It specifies CATGDRQSYEQYF.

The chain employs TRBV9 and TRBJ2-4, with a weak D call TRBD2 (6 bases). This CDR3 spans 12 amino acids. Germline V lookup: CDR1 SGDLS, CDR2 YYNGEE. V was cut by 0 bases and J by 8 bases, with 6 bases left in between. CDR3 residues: CASSVGGDIQYF. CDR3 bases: TGTGCCAGCAGCGTAGGCGGGGACATTCAGTACTTC.

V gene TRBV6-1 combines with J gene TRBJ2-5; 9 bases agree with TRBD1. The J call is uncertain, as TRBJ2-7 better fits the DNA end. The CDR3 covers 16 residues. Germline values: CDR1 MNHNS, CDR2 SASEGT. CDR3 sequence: CASSEGPWTGDYEQYF. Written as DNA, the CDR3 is TGTGCCAGCAGTGAAGGACCTTGGACAGGGGACTACGAGCAGTACTTC.

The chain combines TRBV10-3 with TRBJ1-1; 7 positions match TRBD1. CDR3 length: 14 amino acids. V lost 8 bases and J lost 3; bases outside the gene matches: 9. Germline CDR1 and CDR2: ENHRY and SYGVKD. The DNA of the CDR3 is TGTGCCATCCGATCCGCGCAGGGGGACACTGAAGCTTTCTTT. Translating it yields CAIRSAQGDTEAFF.

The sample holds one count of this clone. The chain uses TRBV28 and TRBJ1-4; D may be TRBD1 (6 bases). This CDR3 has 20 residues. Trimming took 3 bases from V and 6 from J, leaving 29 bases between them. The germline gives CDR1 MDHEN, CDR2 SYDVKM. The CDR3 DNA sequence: TGTGCCAGCAGTTTTAAGGGGGTTGTGGGGGGGGCCCCTCCCGATGAAAAACTGTTTTTT. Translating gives CASSFKGVVGGAPPDEKLFF.